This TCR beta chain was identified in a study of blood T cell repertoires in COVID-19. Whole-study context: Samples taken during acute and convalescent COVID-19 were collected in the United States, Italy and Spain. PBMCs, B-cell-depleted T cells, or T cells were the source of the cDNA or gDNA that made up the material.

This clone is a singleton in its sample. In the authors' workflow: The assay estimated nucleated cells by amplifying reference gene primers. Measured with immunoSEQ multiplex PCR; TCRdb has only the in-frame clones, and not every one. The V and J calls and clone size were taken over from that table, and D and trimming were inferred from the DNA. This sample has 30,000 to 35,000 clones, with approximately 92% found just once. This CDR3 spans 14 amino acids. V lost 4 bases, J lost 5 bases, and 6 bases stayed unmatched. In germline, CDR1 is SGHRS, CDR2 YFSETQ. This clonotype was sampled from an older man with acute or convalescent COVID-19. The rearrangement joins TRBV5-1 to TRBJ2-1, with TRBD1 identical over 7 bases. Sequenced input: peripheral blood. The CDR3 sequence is CASSSYRGHNEQFF. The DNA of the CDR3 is TGCGCCAGCAGCAGCTACAGGGGACACAATGAGCAGTTCTTC.